This passage covers 17 T cell receptor beta chains from one sample sequenced in a study of blood T cell repertoires in COVID-19. TCRdb's table, derived via immunoSEQ multiplex PCR, lists solely in-frame clones and lacks some. The sample yields around 230,000 clones, about 85% seen once. Sequencing was carried out using peripheral blood. Receptor source: a woman of 80 years or more with acute or convalescent COVID-19.

The CDR3 sequence is CASSLARGYGYTF. CDR3 nucleotides: TGTGCCAGCAGCTTAGCAAGGGGTTATGGCTACACCTTC. The chain has TRBV7-8 and TRBJ1-2; the D gene is possibly TRBD1 (5 bases). CDR3 length: 13 amino acids. The V and J ends lost 0 bases and 5 bases respectively, with 7 bases between them. Germline V gene lookup returns CDR1 SGHVS and CDR2 FQNEAQ.

The CDR3 DNA follows: TGCGCCAGCAGCTCGATAGCGGGAAGTCCCGAGCAGTACTTC. Residues: CASSSIAGSPEQYF. This rearrangement joins TRBV5-1 to TRBJ2-7, with 8 nucleotides matching TRBD2. J was trimmed by 6 bases and V by 3 bases; bases with no gene match: 8. Per the germline V gene, CDR1 is SGHRS and CDR2 is YFSETQ. The CDR3 runs to 14 residues.

The chain has TRBV6-6 and TRBJ1-2, with 7 bases aligning to TRBD1. The V segment lost 8 bases and the J segment 2 bases; nucleotides outside the gene matches: 11. The CDR3 has 15 residues. From germline, CDR1 is MNHNY and CDR2 SVGAGI (reference sequence). The CDR3 protein is CASLTLKGANYGYTF. The DNA for the CDR3 is TGTGCCAGCCTTACCCTGAAGGGGGCAAACTATGGCTACACCTTC.

The chain recombines TRBV12-5 with TRBJ2-7, with TRBD1 as a possible D gene (7 bases). The CDR3 consists of 13 residues. V was pared by 6 bases and J by 6 bases, with 15 bases between. Germline CDR1 is LGHNT and CDR2 is FRNRAP. CDR3 region: CASGTGQRAEQYF. CDR3 coding DNA: TGTGCTAGTGGGACGGGACAGCGGGCCGAGCAGTACTTC.

The rearrangement uses TRBV2 and TRBJ2-3, with a weak D call TRBD1 (6 bases). Germline CDR1 is SNHLY and CDR2 is FYNNEI. The CDR3 length is 15 residues. The V and J ends lost 4 bases and 4 bases respectively, with 15 bases between them. CDR3 in amino acids: CASSVGQPGADTQYF. The DNA of the CDR3 is TGTGCCAGCAGTGTGGGACAACCAGGGGCAGATACGCAGTATTTT.

The chain carries TRBV4-1 and TRBJ1-6; D remains unclear. Trimming stripped 1 base from V and 9 bases from J, with 13 bases between. The germline V gene has CDR1 MGHRA and CDR2 YSYEKL. The CDR3 consists of 15 residues. CDR3 sequence (DNA): TGCGCCAGCAGCCAAGCGAGGGATCCCCTTTCACCCCTCCACTTT. This encodes CASSQARDPLSPLHF.

V usage is TRBV6-1 and J usage is TRBJ1-1; D is unclear. The ends were cut back, 2 bases at V and 11 bases at J, with 12 bases in the middle. This CDR3 is built from 12 residues. Germline loops: CDR1 MNHNS, CDR2 SASEGT. In DNA, the CDR3 is TGTGCCAGCAGTGAAAGAGCAGGTGTGGCTTTCTTT. It translates to CASSERAGVAFF.

The rearrangement uses TRBV14 and TRBJ2-7; TRBD1 is a possible D gene (6 bases). Trimming pared 4 bases from V and 3 bases from J, leaving 19 bases between. The CDR3 extends over 16 amino acids. The germline CDR1 and CDR2 sequences are SGHDN and FVKESK. The CDR3 nucleotides read TGTGCCAGCAGCCCCAGACCAGGGGCGCTTAGCTACGAGCAGTACTTC. Its protein is CASSPRPGALSYEQYF. The full variable domain, rest sourced from reference TRBV14 and TRBJ2-7, is EAGVTQFPSHSVIEKGQTVTLRCDPISGHDNLYWYRRVMGKEIKFLLHFVKESKQDESGMPNNRFLAERTGGTYSTLKVQPAELEDSGVYFCASSPRPGALSYEQYFGPGTRLTVT.

The rearrangement links TRBV6-5 to TRBJ1-2, with D possibly matching TRBD1 (5 bases). Trimming removed 8 bases at V and 7 bases at J, with 17 bases between. CDR1 and CDR2 from the germline V gene are MNHEY and SVGAGI. The CDR3 has 13 residues. CDR3 amino acids: CASDAGNRGGYTF. The CDR3 DNA follows: TGTGCCAGCGACGCGGGGAATAGGGGTGGCTACACCTTC.

This clone appeared once. The gene calls are TRBV28 and TRBJ1-5, with TRBD1 as a possible D gene (6 bases). Germline CDR1 and CDR2: MDHEN and SYDVKM. The CDR3 loop spans 14 amino acids. V dropped 6 bases and J dropped 4 bases, with 13 bases sitting between them. This CDR3 reads CASSRTGLNQPQHF. CDR3 nucleotide sequence: TGTGCCAGCAGCCGAACAGGGTTAAATCAGCCCCAGCATTTT.

The chain is built from TRBV7-8 and TRBJ2-1, with D perhaps TRBD2 (5 bases). This CDR3 region has 16 residues. V was shortened by 3 bases and J by 5 bases, with 17 bases between the two germline ends. Germline loops: CDR1 SGHVS, CDR2 FQNEAQ. CDR3 sequence reads: CASSFLASFGDNEQFF. CDR3 coding DNA: TGTGCCAGCAGCTTTCTAGCCTCTTTCGGCGACAATGAGCAGTTCTTC. The whole variable domain, remainder taken from reference TRBV7-8 and TRBJ2-1, is GAGVSQSPRYKVAKRGQDVALRCDPISGHVSLFWYQQALGQGPEFLTYFQNEAQLDKSGLPSDRFFAERPEGSVSTLKIQRTQQEDSAVYLCASSFLASFGDNEQFFGPGTRLTVL.

The genes are TRBV6-5 and TRBJ2-3, with D possibly TRBD2 on 6 matching bases. Per the germline V gene, CDR1 is MNHEY and CDR2 is SVGAGI. The ends were cut back, 0 bases at V and 6 bases at J, with 10 bases in the middle. The CDR3 loop spans 14 amino acids. The DNA for the CDR3 is TGTGCCAGCAGTTACTCGCGACTAGTCGATACGCAGTATTTT. Protein product: CASSYSRLVDTQYF.

The chain employs TRBV7-9 and TRBJ2-7; TRBD1 aligns across 7 bases. This CDR3 comprises 15 residues. CDR1 SEHNR and CDR2 FQNEAQ come from the germline V gene (reference sequence). V trimming: 2 bases; J trimming: 6 bases; junction bases outside the gene matches: 10. CDR3: CASSLPSTGLREQYF. CDR3 sequence (DNA): TGTGCCAGCAGCTTACCCTCGACAGGGCTTCGCGAGCAGTACTTC. The complete variable domain, with remaining parts taken from reference TRBV7-9 and TRBJ2-7, reads DTGVSQNPRHKITKRGQNVTFRCDPISEHNRLYWYRQTLGQGPEFLTYFQNEAQLEKSRLLSDRFSAERPKGSFSTLEIQRTEQGDSAMYLCASSLPSTGLREQYFGPGTRLTVT.

The chain has TRBV11-1 and TRBJ2-1; maybe TRBD2 (6 bases). Germline V CDR1 and CDR2: SGHAT, FQDESV (reference sequence). The CDR3 spans 14 residues. The ends were cut back, 1 base at V and 8 bases at J, with 12 bases in the middle. CDR3 bases: TGTGCCAGCAGCTTAGTAGGAGGGCGGGATGAGCAGTTCTTC. Protein product: CASSLVGGRDEQFF. The variable domain in full, completed from reference TRBV11-1 and TRBJ2-1, reads EAEVAQSPRYKITEKSQAVAFWCDPISGHATLYWYRQILGQGPELLVQFQDESVVDDSQLPKDRFSAERLKGVDSTLKIQPAELGDSAMYLCASSLVGGRDEQFFGPGTRLTVL.

The table lists this clone with a few counts. This chain uses TRBV7-6 with TRBJ2-7; unclear D gene. Germline CDR1 and CDR2: SGHVS and FNYEAQ. The V and J ends lost 0 bases and 4 bases respectively, with 10 bases between them. The CDR3 sequence is 14 residues long. In DNA form, the CDR3 reads TGTGCCAGCAGCTTAGCGCTGTCGACTTACGAGCAGTACTTC. Protein sequence: CASSLALSTYEQYF.

The chain employs TRBV6-5 and TRBJ1-5, with no clear D. This CDR3 comprises 15 residues. Trimming took 6 bases from V and 6 from J, leaving 18 bases between them. The germline V gene encodes CDR1 MNHEY and CDR2 SVGAGI. The CDR3 bases are TGTGCCAGCAGATCGTACGGACTAGAGGGTCAGCCCCAGCATTTT. It translates to CASRSYGLEGQPQHF.

This clone was recorded a few times. The V call is TRBV4-1, the J call TRBJ1-5; weak D call: TRBD1 (6 bases). The ends were cut back, 1 base at V and 0 bases at J, with 16 bases in the middle. The germline gives CDR1 MGHRA, CDR2 YSYEKL. This CDR3 is built from 18 residues. CDR3 protein: CASSQGTVGKRSNQPQHF. CDR3 in DNA: TGCGCCAGCAGCCAAGGGACAGTCGGAAAACGTAGCAATCAGCCCCAGCATTTT.